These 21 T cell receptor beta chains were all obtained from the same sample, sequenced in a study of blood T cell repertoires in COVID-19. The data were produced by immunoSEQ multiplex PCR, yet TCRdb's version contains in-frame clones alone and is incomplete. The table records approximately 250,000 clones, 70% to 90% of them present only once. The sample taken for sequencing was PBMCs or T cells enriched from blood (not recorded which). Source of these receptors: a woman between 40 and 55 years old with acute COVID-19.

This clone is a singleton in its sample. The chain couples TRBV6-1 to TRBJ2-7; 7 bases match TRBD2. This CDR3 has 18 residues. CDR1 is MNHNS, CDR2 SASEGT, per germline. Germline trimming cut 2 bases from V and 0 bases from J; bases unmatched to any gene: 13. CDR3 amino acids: CASSERVAGVFLSYEQYF. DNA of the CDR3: TGTGCCAGCAGTGAACGGGTGGCGGGAGTGTTTCTCTCCTACGAGCAGTACTTC.

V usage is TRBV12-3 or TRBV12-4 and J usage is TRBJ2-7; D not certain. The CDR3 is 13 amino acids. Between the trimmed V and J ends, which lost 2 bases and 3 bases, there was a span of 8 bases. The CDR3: CASSLQSFYEQYF. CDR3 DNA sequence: TGTGCCAGCAGTTTACAGTCTTTCTACGAGCAGTACTTC.

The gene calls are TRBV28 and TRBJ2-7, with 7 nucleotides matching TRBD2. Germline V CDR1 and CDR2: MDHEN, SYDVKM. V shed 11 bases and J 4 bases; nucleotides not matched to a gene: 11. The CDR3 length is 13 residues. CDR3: CAPPRTGRYEQYV. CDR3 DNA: TGTGCCCCCCCCCGGACCGGGAGGTACGAGCAGTACGTC.

CDR3 region: CASSPAGQNYEQYF. CDR3 DNA: TGTGCCAGCAGTCCCGCGGGTCAGAACTACGAGCAGTACTTC. This sequence joins TRBV6-6 and TRBJ2-7; D possibly corresponds to TRBD2 (5 bases). V lost 5 bases and J 3 bases, leaving 14 bases between the germline ends. There are 14 residues in the CDR3. The germline CDR1 and CDR2 sequences are MNHNY and SVGAGI (reference sequence).

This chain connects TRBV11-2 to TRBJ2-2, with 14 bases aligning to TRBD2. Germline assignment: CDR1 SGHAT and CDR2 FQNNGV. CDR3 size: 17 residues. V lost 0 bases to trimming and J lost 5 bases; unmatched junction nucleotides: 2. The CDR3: CASSLDRTSGGTGELFF. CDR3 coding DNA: TGTGCCAGCAGCTTAGATCGGACTAGCGGGGGGACCGGGGAGCTGTTTTTT.

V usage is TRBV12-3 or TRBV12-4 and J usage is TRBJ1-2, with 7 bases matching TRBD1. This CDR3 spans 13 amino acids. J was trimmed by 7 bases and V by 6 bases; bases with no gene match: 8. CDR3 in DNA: TGTGCCAGCAGCCCCACAGGGGAAAGTGGCTACACCTTC. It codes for CASSPTGESGYTF.

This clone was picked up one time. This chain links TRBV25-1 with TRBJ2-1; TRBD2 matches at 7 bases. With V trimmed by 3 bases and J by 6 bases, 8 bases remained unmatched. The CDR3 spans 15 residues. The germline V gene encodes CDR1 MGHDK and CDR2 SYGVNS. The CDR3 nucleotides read TGTGCCAGCAGTGATTCGGGGGGAGCTGGCAATGAGCAGTTCTTC. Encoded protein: CASSDSGGAGNEQFF.

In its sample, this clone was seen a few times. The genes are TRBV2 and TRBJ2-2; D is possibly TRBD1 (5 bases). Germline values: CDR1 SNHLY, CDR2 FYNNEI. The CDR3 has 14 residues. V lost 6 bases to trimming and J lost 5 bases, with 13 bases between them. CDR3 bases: TGTGCCAGCAGGGTAACAGGCCCTACCGGGGAGCTGTTTTTT. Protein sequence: CASRVTGPTGELFF.

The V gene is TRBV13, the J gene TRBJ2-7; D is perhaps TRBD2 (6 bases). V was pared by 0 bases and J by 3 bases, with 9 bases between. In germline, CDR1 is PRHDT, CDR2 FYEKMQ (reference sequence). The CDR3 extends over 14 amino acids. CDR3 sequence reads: CASSLGLANYEQYV. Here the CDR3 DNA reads TGTGCCAGCAGCTTAGGACTAGCAAACTACGAGCAGTACGTC.

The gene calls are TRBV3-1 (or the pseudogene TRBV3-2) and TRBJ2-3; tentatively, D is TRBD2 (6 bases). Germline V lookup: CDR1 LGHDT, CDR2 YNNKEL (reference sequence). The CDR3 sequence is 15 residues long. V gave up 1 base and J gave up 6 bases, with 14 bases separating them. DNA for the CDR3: TGTGCCAGCAGCCAAGGGAGGGGAAAGTGGGATACGCAGTATTTT. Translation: CASSQGRGKWDTQYF.

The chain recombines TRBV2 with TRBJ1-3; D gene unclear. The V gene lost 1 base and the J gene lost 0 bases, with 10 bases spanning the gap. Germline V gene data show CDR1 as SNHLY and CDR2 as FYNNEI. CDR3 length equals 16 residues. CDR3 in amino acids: CASSEVIASSGNTIYF. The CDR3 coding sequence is TGTGCCAGCAGTGAAGTTATCGCTAGCTCTGGAAACACCATATATTTT.

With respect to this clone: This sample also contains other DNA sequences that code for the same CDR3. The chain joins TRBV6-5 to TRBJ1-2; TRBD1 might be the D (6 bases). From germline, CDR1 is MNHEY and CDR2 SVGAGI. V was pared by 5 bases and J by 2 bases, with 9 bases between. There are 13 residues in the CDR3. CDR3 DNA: TGTGCCAGCAGTCGCACAGGGAACTATGGCTACACCTTC. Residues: CASSRTGNYGYTF.

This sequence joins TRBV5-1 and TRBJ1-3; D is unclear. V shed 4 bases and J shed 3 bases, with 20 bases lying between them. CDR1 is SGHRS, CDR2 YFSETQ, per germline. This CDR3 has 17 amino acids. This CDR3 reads CASSRSGENSGGNTIYF. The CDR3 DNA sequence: TGCGCCAGCAGCCGGTCGGGTGAGAATTCGGGTGGAAACACCATATATTTT.

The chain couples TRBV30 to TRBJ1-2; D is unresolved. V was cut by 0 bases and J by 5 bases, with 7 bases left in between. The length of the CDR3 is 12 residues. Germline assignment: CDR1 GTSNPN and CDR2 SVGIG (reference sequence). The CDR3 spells CAWSVPGYGYTF. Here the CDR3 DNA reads TGTGCCTGGAGTGTACCGGGATATGGCTACACCTTC.

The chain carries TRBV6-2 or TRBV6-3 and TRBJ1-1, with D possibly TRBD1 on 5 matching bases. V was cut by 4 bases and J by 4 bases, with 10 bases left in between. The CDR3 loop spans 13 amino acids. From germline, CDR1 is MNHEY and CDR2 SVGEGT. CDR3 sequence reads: CASSWRDGTEAFF. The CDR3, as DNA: TGTGCCAGCAGTTGGCGGGACGGCACTGAAGCTTTCTTT.

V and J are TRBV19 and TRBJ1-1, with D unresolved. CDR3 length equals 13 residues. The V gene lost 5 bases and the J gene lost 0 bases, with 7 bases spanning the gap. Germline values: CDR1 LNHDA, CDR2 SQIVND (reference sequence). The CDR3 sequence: CASSVQMNTEAFF. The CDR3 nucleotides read TGTGCCAGTAGTGTACAGATGAACACTGAAGCTTTCTTT.

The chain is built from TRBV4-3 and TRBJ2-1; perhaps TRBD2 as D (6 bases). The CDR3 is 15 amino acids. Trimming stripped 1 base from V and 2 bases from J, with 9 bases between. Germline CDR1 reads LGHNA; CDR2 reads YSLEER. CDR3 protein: CASSQVLAPYNEQFF. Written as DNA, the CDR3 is TGCGCCAGCAGCCAAGTTCTAGCGCCCTACAATGAGCAGTTCTTC.

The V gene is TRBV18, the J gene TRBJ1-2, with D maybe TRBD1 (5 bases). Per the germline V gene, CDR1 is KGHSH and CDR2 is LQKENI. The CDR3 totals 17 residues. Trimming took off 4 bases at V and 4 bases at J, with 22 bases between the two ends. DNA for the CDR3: TGTGCCAGCTCACTAAACGTGGCGGCTGCAGGGCCCTATGGCTACACCTTC. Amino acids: CASSLNVAAAGPYGYTF.

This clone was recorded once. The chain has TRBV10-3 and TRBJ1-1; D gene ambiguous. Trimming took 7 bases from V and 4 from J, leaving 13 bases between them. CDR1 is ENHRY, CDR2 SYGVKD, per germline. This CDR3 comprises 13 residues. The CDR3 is CAITTPPGTEAFF. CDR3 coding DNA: TGTGCCATCACCACCCCGCCCGGCACTGAAGCTTTCTTT.

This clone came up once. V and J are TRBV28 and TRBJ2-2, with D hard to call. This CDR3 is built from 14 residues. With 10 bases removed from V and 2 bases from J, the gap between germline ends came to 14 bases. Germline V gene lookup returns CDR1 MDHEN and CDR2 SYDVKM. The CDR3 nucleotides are TGTGCCACCGGTGTCTTTTCCAACACCGGGGAGCTGTTTTTT. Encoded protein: CATGVFSNTGELFF. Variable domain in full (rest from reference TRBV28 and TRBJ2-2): DVKVTQSSRYLVKRTGEKVFLECVQDMDHENMFWYRQDPGLGLRLIYFSYDVKMKEKGDIPEGYSVSREKKERFSLILESASTNQTSMYLCATGVFSNTGELFFGEGSRLTVL.

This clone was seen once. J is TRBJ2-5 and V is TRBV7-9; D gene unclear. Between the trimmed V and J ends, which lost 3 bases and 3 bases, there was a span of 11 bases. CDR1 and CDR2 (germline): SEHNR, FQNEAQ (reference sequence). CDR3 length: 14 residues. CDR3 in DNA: TGTGCCAGCAGCTTGAGCGAGAAAAAAGAGACCCAGTACTTC. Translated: CASSLSEKKETQYF. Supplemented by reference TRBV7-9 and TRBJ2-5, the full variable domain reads DTGVSQNPRHKITKRGQNVTFRCDPISEHNRLYWYRQTLGQGPEFLTYFQNEAQLEKSRLLSDRFSAERPKGSFSTLEIQRTEQGDSAMYLCASSLSEKKETQYFGPGTRLLVL.